This record concerns one TCR beta chain sequence. Its antigen is not identified. These data are taken from a study of T cells in Graves' hyperthyroidism and ophthalmopathy. Study results and caveats: Most thyroid clonotypes expanded above 0.001 were also detected in blood.

The germline V and J ends were trimmed by 2 bases and 0 bases, with 12 bases remaining between them. Germline lookup yields CDR1 SGHRS and CDR2 YFSETQ. This CDR3 is built from 16 residues. Extraction of PBMCs used roughly 9.3 ml of fresh peripheral blood. RNA transcripts provided the source from which TCR beta CDR3 regions were amplified. First-round RT-PCR targeting the TCR CDR3 was performed with the HTBI primer set. TCRdb processed the multiplex PCR reads anew with MiXCR; each CDR3 protein has one entry. The data hold approximately 600,000 distinct CDR3 sequences, with around 20% observed a single time.

This rearrangement joins TRBV5-1 to TRBJ2-1, with D unclear. The sequence was collected from a man between 25 and 39 years old with Graves' ophthalmopathy. The sample comprised blood. In DNA form, the CDR3 reads TGCGCCAGCAGCTTTCTCGGTGCCAGCTCCTACAATGAGCAGTTCTTC. This translates into CASSFLGASSYNEQFF.